This T cell receptor beta chain was obtained from a study of T-cell memory formation after mild COVID-19. Study summary: TCR clusters were mostly confined to one donor each. Findings of the study overall: Later expanders leaned toward CD4+, whereas clones contracting from day 15 to 85 were balanced CD4/CD8. Of the contracting clones, CD4+ ones lay mainly in CM and EM, and CD8+ ones in EMRA.

This clonotype was picked up a small number of times. The antigen remains unidentified. TCRalpha and TCRbeta libraries used 5'RACE with constant-segment primers and UMIs. TCRdb used MiXCR to reprocess the 5' RACE reads, holding one entry per CDR3 protein. The table lists roughly 310,000 distinct CDR3 sequences, approximately 16% of them singletons. Trimming shortened V by 4 bases and J by 5 bases, and 17 bases separated the two germline ends. The CDR3 consists of 15 residues. CDR1 is SGHTA, CDR2 FQGNSA, per germline. The source is a man aged 18 to 29 who had mild COVID-19 (a few samples of this study predate the infection). Cell type and time point are not known. Sequencing used PBMCs or a T cell subset sorted from them (not recorded which). The genes are TRBV7-2 and TRBJ1-1, with a weak D call TRBD1 (6 bases). The chain's CDR3 is CASSSTGSAKTEAFF. For the CDR3, the DNA is TGTGCCAGCAGCTCCACAGGGTCCGCGAAAACTGAAGCTTTCTTT.